This T cell receptor beta chain was profiled in a study of T cell responses to AZD1222 COVID-19 vaccine. Findings of the study overall: Only a handful of AZD1222 recipients, several in all, had baseline seropositivity. Donors were mostly white British, more females; clonal diversity possibly underestimated.

Analysis merged second doses at about 4 or about 12 weeks. Profiling relied on immunoSEQ multiplex PCR, and the TCRdb table lists in-frame clones only, not all of them. The repertoire holds about 130,000 clones, with around 90% as singletons. A word on this clone: As yet, its antigen is unknown.

The source was peripheral blood, collected 28 days after the second AZD1222 dose. The TCR comes from an adult who received the AZD1222 COVID-19 vaccine.

CDR3 DNA: TGCGCCAGCAGTGACCGGACAGGGTGGGACGAGCAGTACTTC. This gives the protein CASSDRTGWDEQYF. This chain links TRBV10-2 with TRBJ2-7; TRBD1 matches at 8 bases. From germline, CDR1 is WSHSY and CDR2 SAAADI. V trimming: 3 bases; J trimming: 5 bases; junction bases outside the gene matches: 6. The CDR3 is 14 amino acids.